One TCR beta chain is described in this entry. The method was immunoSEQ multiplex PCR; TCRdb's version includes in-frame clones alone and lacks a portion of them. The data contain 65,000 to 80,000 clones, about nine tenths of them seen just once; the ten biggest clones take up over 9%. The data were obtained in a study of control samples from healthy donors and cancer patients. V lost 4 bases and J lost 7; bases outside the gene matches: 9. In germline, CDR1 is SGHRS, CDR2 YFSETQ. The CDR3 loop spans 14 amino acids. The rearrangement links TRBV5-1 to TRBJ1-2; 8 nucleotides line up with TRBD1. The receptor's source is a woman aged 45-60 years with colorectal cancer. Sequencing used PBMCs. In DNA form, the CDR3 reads TGCGCCAGCAGCGGACTCCAGGGGGCCGGTGGCTACACCTTC. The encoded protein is CASSGLQGAGGYTF.